This passage covers 12 T cell receptor beta chains from one sample sequenced in a study of cytomegalovirus exposure and HLA in healthy donors. The PCR used 60 Vbeta and 13 Jbeta primers. Generated by immunoSEQ multiplex PCR, the TCRdb table keeps only in-frame clones and is missing some. The table for this sample gives 65,000 to 85,000 clones. Material: PBMCs. The receptors were gathered from a female donor in good health and CMV-seropositive.

This chain connects TRBV5-4 to TRBJ1-1; possible D gene TRBD1, 6 bases. The V and J ends lost 2 bases and 8 bases respectively, with 22 bases between them. The CDR3 runs to 16 residues. Looked up from germline, CDR1 is SGHNT and CDR2 is YYREEE (reference sequence). CDR3 nucleotide sequence: TGTGCCAGCAGCTTACCGGGACAAATCGGGCTTAACGAAGCTTTCTTT. This encodes CASSLPGQIGLNEAFF.

This chain uses TRBV25-1 with TRBJ1-4, with D unclear. The CDR3 sequence is 13 residues long. The germline V gene encodes CDR1 MGHDK and CDR2 SYGVNS. With 1 base removed from V and 8 bases from J, the gap between germline ends came to 8 bases. The CDR3 spells CASSESHEEKLFF. Here the CDR3 DNA reads TGTGCCAGCAGTGAATCCCATGAGGAAAAACTGTTTTTT.

The chain joins TRBV6-1 to TRBJ1-3; weak D call: TRBD1 (6 bases). V was shortened by 11 bases and J by 3 bases, with 17 bases between the two germline ends. CDR3 length: 14 amino acids. The germline gives CDR1 MNHNS, CDR2 SASEGT. This CDR3 is CAHTRGGFGNTIYF. CDR3 DNA: TGTGCCCATACGAGGGGGGGTTTTGGAAACACCATATATTTT.

On this clone itself: This specimen includes other DNA sequences encoding the same CDR3. The chain uses TRBV30 and TRBJ1-1, with 8 nucleotides matching TRBD1. This CDR3 is built from 13 residues. The germline V gene has CDR1 GTSNPN and CDR2 SVGIG (reference sequence). V gave up 3 bases and J gave up 4 bases; unmatched junction bases: 4. The DNA for the CDR3 is TGTGCCTGGAGCCAGGGGGCGCGCACTGAAGCTTTCTTT. This encodes CAWSQGARTEAFF.

The CDR3 DNA is TGTGCCAGCAGTTACAGGGAAAGGGGTAACTATGGCTACACCTTC. Residues: CASSYRERGNYGYTF. V gene TRBV6-5 combines with J gene TRBJ1-2; maybe TRBD1 (5 bases). V was pared by 2 bases and J by 1 base, with 11 bases between. The CDR3 runs 15 residues. The germline gives CDR1 MNHEY, CDR2 SVGAGI.

The CDR3 is CASSPPEGQGALEQYF. CDR3 nucleotide sequence: TGTGCCAGCAGTCCTCCGGAGGGACAGGGGGCCCTCGAGCAGTACTTC. The V call is TRBV27, the J call TRBJ2-7; 12 bases match TRBD1. The CDR3 runs 16 residues. The germline V gene has CDR1 MNHEY and CDR2 SMNVEV (reference sequence). V lost 5 bases and J lost 6; bases outside the gene matches: 11.

V usage is TRBV6-1 and J usage is TRBJ2-5; D is undetermined. The closer fit of TRBJ2-7 to the DNA end suggests the J call may be wrong. Looked up from germline, CDR1 is MNHNS and CDR2 is SASEGT. The CDR3 runs 12 residues. This CDR3 reads CASSEVFYEQYF. CDR3 in DNA: TGTGCCAGCAGTGAGGTTTTCTACGAGCAGTACTTC.

V is TRBV9 and J is TRBJ2-2; D not certain. Trimming took off 6 bases at V and 1 base at J, with 4 bases between the two ends. This CDR3 spans 12 amino acids. Germline assignment: CDR1 SGDLS and CDR2 YYNGEE. The CDR3 protein is CASNRNTGELFF. The CDR3 DNA reads as TGTGCCAGCAATAGGAACACCGGGGAGCTGTTTTTT.

The chain carries TRBV6-5 and TRBJ1-3; D gene unclear. V lost 6 bases, J lost 1 base, and 7 bases lay in between. Germline lookup yields CDR1 MNHEY and CDR2 SVGAGI. The CDR3 is made up of 13 amino acids. CDR3 sequence: CASRGASGNTIYF. DNA of the CDR3: TGTGCCAGCAGAGGAGCGTCTGGAAACACCATATATTTT.

The chain combines TRBV29-1 with TRBJ2-2; D might be TRBD2 (6 bases). This CDR3 has 10 residues. Germline V gives CDR1 SQVTM, CDR2 ANQGSEA. The germline V and J ends were trimmed by 7 bases and 12 bases, with 12 bases remaining between them. This chain's CDR3 is CSGGDSQLFF. The CDR3 DNA sequence: TGCAGCGGGGGGGACTCCCAGCTGTTTTTT.

The chain couples TRBV7-9 to TRBJ2-7, with D perhaps matching TRBD2 (7 bases). V lost 4 bases and J lost 1, with 26 bases in between. Germline values: CDR1 SEHNR, CDR2 FQNEAQ (reference sequence). The CDR3 runs 19 residues. For the CDR3, the DNA is TGTGCCAGCAGCTCGATTGGCTTGGCAGGCGGGGGCACGTCCTACGAGCAGTACTTC. This encodes CASSSIGLAGGGTSYEQYF.

CDR3 bases: TGTGCCAGCAGTTCCAGTGCGGGAGGGAGGCAGCCCCAGCATTTT. Its translation: CASSSSAGGRQPQHF. The chain combines TRBV6-5 with TRBJ1-5; no clear D. Germline loops: CDR1 MNHEY, CDR2 SVGAGI. V lost 4 bases to trimming and J lost 7 bases, with 17 bases between them. The CDR3 loop spans 15 amino acids.